The 16 T cell receptor beta chains given below trace back to one sample, sequenced in a study of CD8+ T cells in alopecia areata. Treatment noted: oral pan-JAK inhibitor, 5-10 mg twice daily. Sequencing relied on a cDNA template that was reverse transcribed from extracted RNA. Here immunoSEQ multiplex PCR was the method, and the copy in TCRdb shows in-frame clones only, minus some. The data hold 95,000 to 110,000 clones, with around 84% observed a single time. The material was CD8+ T cells sorted from blood, obtained between weeks 30 and 35, from a patient treated with tofacitinib. These TCRs come from a human donor with alopecia areata.

This clone was recorded a few times. The rearrangement links TRBV27 to TRBJ1-5; D is ambiguous. Trimming removed 7 bases from V and 0 bases from J, with 7 bases in between. The CDR3 runs to 13 residues. Germline V gene data show CDR1 as MNHEY and CDR2 as SMNVEV (reference sequence). CDR3 region: CASKLYSNQPQHF. CDR3 coding DNA: TGTGCCAGCAAGCTTTATAGCAATCAGCCCCAGCATTTT.

The chain couples TRBV5-4 to TRBJ2-1, with D uncertain. Germline V gene sequence: CDR1 SGHNT, CDR2 YYREEE (reference sequence). This CDR3 spans 14 amino acids. With 4 bases removed from V and 4 bases from J, the gap between germline ends came to 12 bases. The CDR3 coding sequence is TGTGCCAGCAGCGACTTGGGATTTTACAATGAGCAGTTCTTC. It codes for CASSDLGFYNEQFF.

This chain links TRBV7-6 with TRBJ2-7; 10 nucleotides agree with TRBD1. V lost 1 base and J lost 2; bases outside the gene matches: 5. The V gene's germline CDR1 is SGHVS and CDR2 FNYEAQ. The CDR3 runs 16 residues. CDR3 region: CASSLVRTGGTYEQYF. The CDR3 region has the DNA TGTGCCAGCAGCTTAGTCCGGACAGGGGGAACCTACGAGCAGTACTTC.

The chain is built from TRBV27 and TRBJ1-5, with D unresolved. CDR1 is MNHEY and CDR2 is SMNVEV in the germline V gene (reference sequence). V was cut by 4 bases and J by 3 bases, with 7 bases left in between. This CDR3 is 13 amino acids long. CDR3 DNA: TGTGCCAGCAGTTCGGGAATCAATCAGCCCCAGCATTTT. It specifies CASSSGINQPQHF.

The chain uses TRBV6-1 and TRBJ1-2; TRBD1 agrees at 8 bases. CDR1 is MNHNS and CDR2 is SASEGT in the germline V gene. The junction had 11 bases not matched to a gene; V was cut back by 5 bases and J by 6 bases. The CDR3 consists of 15 residues. The CDR3 here is CASSPYYRGSDGYTF. CDR3 coding DNA: TGTGCCAGCAGTCCATACTACAGGGGGTCTGATGGCTACACCTTC.

The chain uses TRBV7-6 and TRBJ2-4; D possibly matches TRBD1 or TRBD2 (6 bases each). CDR3 length equals 15 residues. CDR1 and CDR2 from the germline V gene are SGHVS and FNYEAQ. V was shortened by 3 bases and J by 9 bases, with 18 bases between the two germline ends. The CDR3 bases are TGTGCCAGCAGCTTCGGGGGCTGGGGAAAACGCATTCAGTACTTC. Translated, it gives CASSFGGWGKRIQYF.

The chain combines TRBV12-5 with TRBJ2-3, with TRBD2 matching over 12 bases. The length of the CDR3 is 18 residues. V shed 3 bases, J shed 2 bases, and the junction held 9 bases outside the gene matches. Germline CDR1 reads LGHNT; CDR2 reads FRNRAP. The CDR3 DNA reads TGTGCTAGTGGTTTCGGGACTAGCGGGCGGCACAACACAGATACGCAGTATTTT. It codes for CASGFGTSGRHNTDTQYF. Using reference TRBV12-5 and TRBJ2-3 for the parts outside the CDR3, the full variable domain is DARVTQTPRHKVTEMGQEVTMRCQPILGHNTVFWYRQTMMQGLELLAYFRNRAPLDDSGMPKDRFSAEMPDATLATLKIQPSEPRDSAVYFCASGFGTSGRHNTDTQYFGPGTRLTVL.

With regard to this clone: Additional DNA sequences in this sample encode the identical CDR3. The chain recombines TRBV10-2 with TRBJ2-7; D uncertain. This CDR3 spans 11 amino acids. Germline CDR1 WSHSY, CDR2 SAAADI. The V end lost 4 bases, the J end lost 1 base, and 2 bases lay between the germline ends. The CDR3 coding sequence is TGCGCCAGCAGTGGTTCCTACGAGCAGTACTTC. Encoded protein: CASSGSYEQYF.

In its sample, this clone was seen once. The V and J genes are TRBV9 and TRBJ1-1; TRBD1 matches at 8 bases. The trim removed 3 bases at V and 0 bases at J, leaving 7 bases unmatched. The CDR3 sequence is 16 residues long. From germline, CDR1 is SGDLS and CDR2 YYNGEE. The CDR3 region has the DNA TGTGCCAGCAGCGCCCGGGACAGGACACTGAACACTGAAGCTTTCTTT. It specifies CASSARDRTLNTEAFF.

There are a few counts of this clone. The gene calls are TRBV13 and TRBJ1-5; no clear D gene. The CDR3 consists of 14 residues. CDR1 and CDR2 from the germline V gene are PRHDT and FYEKMQ (reference sequence). Trimming shortened V by 3 bases and J by 2 bases, and 8 bases separated the two germline ends. CDR3 nucleotides: TGTGCCAGCAGCTTTGGAATCGGCAATCAGCCCCAGCATTTT. Translating gives CASSFGIGNQPQHF.

The chain couples TRBV7-9 to TRBJ2-2, with 7 bases matching TRBD1. The germline CDR1 and CDR2 sequences are SEHNR and FQNEAQ (reference sequence). V trimming: 5 bases; J trimming: 0 bases; junction bases outside the gene matches: 6. This CDR3 is built from 16 residues. CDR3 amino acids: CASSRHRGANTGELFF. CDR3 sequence (DNA): TGTGCCAGCAGCCGGCACAGGGGAGCGAACACCGGGGAGCTGTTTTTT.

The rearrangement uses TRBV4-1 and TRBJ2-3; D ambiguous. Germline V gives CDR1 MGHRA, CDR2 YSYEKL. The CDR3 spans 11 residues. Trimming removed 9 bases at V and 3 bases at J, with 7 bases between. Here the CDR3 reads CASRATDTQYF. CDR3 coding DNA: TGCGCCAGTCGCGCGACAGATACGCAGTATTTT.

This sequence joins TRBV4-1 and TRBJ1-1; D gene unclear. The ends were cut back, 2 bases at V and 0 bases at J, with 16 bases in the middle. This CDR3 comprises 17 residues. Germline V gives CDR1 MGHRA, CDR2 YSYEKL. CDR3 in DNA: TGCGCCAGCAGCCAAAATACAGTACCTCCCTTGAACACTGAAGCTTTCTTT. This encodes CASSQNTVPPLNTEAFF.

The chain is built from TRBV27 and TRBJ2-7; D unresolved. Germline CDR1 reads MNHEY; CDR2 reads SMNVEV (reference sequence). Trimming took off 3 bases at V and 1 base at J, with 7 bases between the two ends. The CDR3 has 13 residues. CDR3: CASSFDGSYEQYF. The CDR3 nucleotides are TGTGCCAGCAGTTTTGACGGATCCTACGAGCAGTACTTC.

This clone was picked up a small number of times. The CDR3 loop is CASSPTGTGGPGELFF. CDR3 DNA: TGTGCCAGCAGTCCGACCGGGACAGGGGGCCCCGGGGAGCTGTTTTTT. The genes are TRBV27 and TRBJ2-2, with 12 bases matching TRBD1. Unmatched junction bases numbered 7, after V lost 5 bases and J lost 6 bases. The CDR3 spans 16 residues. CDR1 MNHEY and CDR2 SMNVEV come from the germline V gene (reference sequence).

This chain connects TRBV19 to TRBJ2-1; 7 nucleotides line up with TRBD2. The germline CDR1 and CDR2 sequences are LNHDA and SQIVND (reference sequence). This CDR3 region has 15 residues. V trimming: 0 bases; J trimming: 5 bases; junction bases outside the gene matches: 4. The CDR3 region is CASSIDPGTNNEQFF. In nucleotides, the CDR3 is TGTGCCAGTAGTATAGATCCAGGGACTAACAATGAGCAGTTCTTC.